The present T cell receptor beta chain was sequenced within a study of cytomegalovirus exposure and HLA in healthy donors (dated by TCRdb to about 2017). At the level of the whole study: According to an earlier analysis of a few hundred of the donors, 150 million to 200 million T cells yielded some 120 million unique TCR beta sequences and 276 Gb of sequence data. Roughly 300 gigabases of sequencing data and tens of millions of unique TCR sequences were included in an early release covering under 650 HLA-typed donors. Among the roughly 370 genotyped donors, under 90% belonged to the genetic ancestry cluster associated with self-reported Caucasian donors. The study aimed to test whether cataloging public T cell receptors could reveal signatures of past pathogen exposure. The study profiled the T cell repertoires of around 700 subjects by immunosequencing and related them to cytomegalovirus serostatus. Besides the first cohort of 666 subjects, a separate validation cohort made up of 120 or so different subjects was used. The study combined high-throughput TCR immunosequencing, statistical association of individual TCRs with disease status, and machine learning to predict cytomegalovirus infection status. To study patterns of TCR occurrence, a later analysis re-analyzed previously published TCR beta repertoires from 600 to 750 donors and added high-resolution HLA genotyping. Rather than using new phenotypic data, the later analysis identified candidate immune exposures from TCR beta sequences and from how often those sequences occurred across donors. To decide whether each TCR beta V gene segment behaved as functional or pseudogenic, an earlier analysis of 587 of the donors relied on high-throughput TCR beta sequencing. Donor age, sex, ethnicity and CMV serostatus were compiled alongside the repertoire data. A later genetic analysis took genome-wide SNP genotypes for about three fifths of the roughly 670 donors and used that subset as a discovery cohort. All discovery cohort repertoires had been generated on a single sequencing platform. Both class I and class II loci were covered by HLA typing, at four-digit resolution. The number of typed donors differed by locus: about 629-640 for A, B, C, DRB1 and DQB1; roughly 510 for DQA1; over 600 for DPA1; and approximately 450 for DPB1. Several DR-DQ haplotypes were treated as single units for association and clustering because of strong linkage in the cohort. Across about 370 genotyped donors of the cohort, an average of roughly 250,000 unique TCR beta nucleotide sequences per donor were sequenced, and approximately 19% of those sequences were non-productive.

The CDR3 measures 15 amino acids from cysteine to phenylalanine. The read is trimmed to its CDR3 DNA, 45 bases read in frame from base 1. The junction carries 15 bases between V and J, which are trimmed by 6 bases and 1 base respectively. CDR1 and CDR2, looked up from the germline V gene, are ENHRY and SYGVKD. A note on this clone: Its antigen remains unidentified. No qualities accompany the bases; no much larger clone lies one base away.

Libraries came from the immunoSEQ multiplex PCR assay. A mixture of 60 forward primers for TCR Vbeta segments and 13 reverse primers for TCR Jbeta segments was used in the multiplex PCR. The CDR3 region of rearranged TCR beta genes was amplified from genomic DNA by a multiplex PCR assay. The Illumina HiSeq System was used to sequence the amplified TCR beta libraries as 87-base-pair reads. The published analysis was carried out like this. A later analysis counted some 74 million unique TCR beta chains across the 640 or so repertoires, and some 12 million of these chains were shared by at least two donors. Raw reads were error-corrected and collapsed into unique sequences by a nearest-neighbor algorithm in which closely related sequences were merged to remove PCR and sequencing errors. Alignment of CDR3 sequences to IMGT reference sequences was used to assign V, D and J gene segments. For a sequence to be retained, a match of at least six nucleotides to both a V gene segment and a J gene segment was required. Rearrangements were called productive when the CDR3 lacked stop codons and stayed in frame with V and J; all others were non-productive. CDR3 was defined by IMGT convention, running from the second conserved V-encoded cysteine to the conserved J-encoded phenylalanine. In an earlier analysis of some 550 of the donors, sequences lacking an unambiguous match to a single V gene segment were excluded. An earlier analysis of 450 to 650 of the donors called V segments functional above 56.7% productive rearrangements and segregating when the between-donor standard deviation exceeded 5%. A statistical classification framework was built to diagnose cytomegalovirus status from the catalog of TCR beta chain sequences. A later analysis assigned V and J genes by comparing TCR nucleotide sequences with IMGT/GENE-DB human TR gene sequences. In a later analysis, CDR3 sequences and most-parsimonious VDJ recombination scenarios were assigned using the TCRdist pipeline. In a later analysis, each TCR beta chain was defined by its CDR3 amino acid sequence together with its V-gene family, and reads lacking a unique V-gene family were excluded. In a later analysis, nearly 600 highly shared, low-generation-probability nucleotide sequences were removed to address suspected cross-contamination and a sequencing artifact. In a later analysis, a clonal expansion index for each public chain was calculated from normalized within-repertoire ranks of inferred template counts. In a later analysis, generation probabilities were computed using a VDJ recombination model fitted to out-of-frame rearrangements, and the results were checked against IGoR. Hypergeometric tests were used in a later analysis to score TCR-TCR, TCR-HLA and TCR-CMV co-occurrence, with a repertoire-size bias correction applied to the TCR pairs. A later analysis estimated false discovery rates by permuting HLA or CMV assignments 20 times. In a later analysis, co-occurring TCRs were grouped with DBSCAN, and TCRdist sequence similarity was added when clustering was performed within HLA-allele-positive subsets. Repertoires with fewer than 30,000 or more than 120,000 public chains were left out of co-occurrence clustering, as were five repertoires with anomalous nucleotide sharing. Entries here come from immuneACCESS through TCRdb and include only in-frame sequences with V and J called. Some clones fail to appear in such tables; in the studies checked, an unresolved V gene covers under half of the shortfall, and the cause of the remainder is unknown. The DNA was the basis for D and trimming; V, J and clone size are from that table. Present in this sample are around 280,000 clones, 70% to 90% of which were seen just once. The ten largest clones capture 2% to 3% of the sample.

The cohort comprised 710 or so healthy bone marrow donors. At the time of sampling, all cohort members were nominally healthy, though unrecorded immune exposures were likely present. The donor tested CMV seronegative, placing the donor among the 350 to 400 seronegative members of the cohort. Every donor gave a peripheral blood sample, and the peripheral blood mononuclear cells from that sample were used for TCR beta sequencing. Genomic DNA extraction from the blood cell samples was performed with the Qiagen DNeasy Blood Extraction Kit. The study at large found these results: Sequencing depth was assumed to be roughly uniform across donors in the presence/absence analyses, though that assumption may not hold. A further reported finding was that TCR beta sequences accurately predicted the HLA-A and HLA-B alleles for most subjects in the first cohort. In vitro tests confirmed that a few of the cytomegalovirus-associated TCR beta chains recognize cytomegalovirus antigens. Strong co-occurrence of HLA alleles, especially DR and DQ, made assigning TCR associations to individual alleles difficult. While some public TCRs were present in many individuals, most TCR sequences turned up only very rarely across donors. A later analysis found that most CMV-associated TCR beta chains appeared HLA-restricted, with HLA associations seemingly driven largely by CMV exposure. The only immune exposure information available for the cohort was CMV serostatus. Seventeen rarely observed V segments, including chromosome 9 orphons, were excluded from the earlier analysis of about 610 of the donors because counts were too low. A later genetic analysis reported fewer N-insertions in productive TCRs among donors in an Asian-associated ancestry cluster than the roughly 640-donor mean. The classifier was reported to diagnose cytomegalovirus status with high specificity and sensitivity in both the original and validation cohorts. Specific HLA alleles were associated with about 17,000 TCR beta sequences at a false discovery rate of 0.05 in a later analysis. The study listed approximately 150 TCR beta chains as associated with cytomegalovirus. A group of highly shared sequence variants was considered likely to be a technical artifact of the sequencing pipeline. According to a later analysis, parvovirus B19, influenza, CMV and Epstein-Barr virus appeared linked to several top co-occurrence clusters. The 87-base-pair reads could not distinguish some IMGT-functional V segments, including TRBV6-2 and TRBV6-3, so those segments were excluded. In this cohort, only TCR beta chains were sequenced, and detectable features were limited by the absence of alpha or paired-chain data. Linkage disequilibrium might explain the correlated functional status among segregating V segments, but an unknown experimental factor could not be ruled out. A later genetic analysis associated a missense DCLRE1C variant with V-gene and J-gene trimming of TCR beta chains, and an independent cohort replicated the association. According to the authors, the approach could potentially be generalized to other disease states and immunological phenotypes. Because HLA typing was unavailable for some donors at each locus, only the typed subset was used in association tests. An earlier analysis of some 560 of the donors showed that most TCR beta V segments appeared in productive rearrangements either about 87% or about 30% of the time, which broadly matched IMGT annotations. Compared with equally common non-associated chains, HLA-associated TCR beta chains in a later analysis were more clonally expanded and had lower generation probabilities. In a later analysis, the rate of TCR association differed among HLA loci, with DRB1 alleles having the most associated TCRs and HLA-C alleles having the fewest.

Sequencing used PBMCs. The chain is made from TRBV10-3 and TRBJ1-1, and perhaps TRBD1 as D gene, on 6 matching bases. The sequence came from a woman younger than 35 in good health and CMV-seronegative. The nucleotides read TGTGCCATCAGCGAGCCTCGGACAGAGAACACTGAAGCTTTCTTT. It translates to CAISEPRTENTEAFF.